These 5 T cell receptor beta chains were all obtained from the same sample, sequenced in a study of graft-versus-host responses after intestinal transplantation. Measured with immunoSEQ multiplex PCR; TCRdb has only the in-frame clones, and not every one. In the table there are about 120,000 clones, less than 95% of which are singletons. These receptors lack a known antigen. The specimen comprised unstimulated CD4+ T cells sorted from spleen or lymph node cells, sampled before intestinal transplant. The origin of the receptors is a human donor who received an intestinal transplant.

The chain uses TRBV10-2 and TRBJ2-3, with 8 bases lining up with TRBD2. Germline V lookup: CDR1 WSHSY, CDR2 SAAADI. This CDR3 comprises 14 residues. V lost 7 bases to trimming and J lost 8 bases; unmatched junction nucleotides: 11. CDR3 sequence: CASNRAGVGGTQYF. As DNA, the CDR3 is TGCGCCAGCAACCGAGCGGGAGTCGGGGGTACGCAGTATTTT.

V is TRBV7-2 and J is TRBJ1-2, with TRBD1 matching 8 bases. Germline V gives CDR1 SGHTA, CDR2 FQGNSA. The CDR3 is 12 residues long. V trimming: 3 bases; J trimming: 7 bases; junction bases outside the gene matches: 1. DNA for the CDR3: TGTGCCAGCAGCTTGGACAGGGTTGGCTACACCTTC. This translates into CASSLDRVGYTF.

The chain combines TRBV28 with TRBJ1-5; D ambiguous. The CDR3 totals 17 residues. V lost 5 bases, J lost 1 base, and 18 bases lay in between. Germline CDR1 MDHEN, CDR2 SYDVKM. Here the CDR3 reads CASSEPVQGVSNQPQHF. CDR3 in DNA: TGTGCCAGCAGTGAACCCGTTCAAGGAGTGAGCAATCAGCCCCAGCATTTT.

This chain links TRBV7-3 with TRBJ1-1, with TRBD1 as a possible D gene (5 bases). V lost 2 bases and J 1 base, leaving 11 bases between the germline ends. The length of the CDR3 is 15 residues. Germline V gene lookup returns CDR1 SGHTA and CDR2 FQGTGA. CDR3 residues: CASSLFRDSNTEAFF. The CDR3 DNA is TGTGCCAGCAGCTTATTCAGGGACTCGAACACTGAAGCTTTCTTT.

The rearrangement links TRBV5-1 to TRBJ2-7; TRBD2 is a possible D gene (5 bases). CDR1 is SGHRS and CDR2 is YFSETQ in the germline V gene. This CDR3 contains 12 residues. With 4 bases removed from V and 2 bases from J, the gap between germline ends came to 7 bases. The CDR3 reads CASSEGAYEQYF. The CDR3 region has the DNA TGCGCCAGCAGCGAGGGAGCCTACGAGCAGTACTTC.